The next 32 T cell receptor beta chains were all read from a single sample in a study of beta chain features in type 1 diabetes. Study-wide points: Among patients with Type 1 diabetes, TCRB CDR3s were moderately but significantly shorter in every one of the four CD4+ subsets.

Expressed TCRB transcripts were sequenced because the isolated RNA had all been reverse transcribed beforehand. The assay was immunoSEQ multiplex PCR, and TCRdb's table has in-frame clones only and misses some. In the table there are hundreds of thousands of clones, around an eighth of which are singletons. The antigens for these receptors are not known. Material for sequencing was naive CD4+ T cells from blood. These receptors were taken from a man between 18 and 29 years old with type 1 diabetes.

V and J are TRBV14 and TRBJ1-2; D call uncertain. Germline loops: CDR1 SGHDN, CDR2 FVKESK. CDR3 length equals 13 residues. Trimming took 3 bases from V and 6 from J, leaving 11 bases between them. The CDR3 DNA reads as TGTGCCAGCAGCCAGATTCTCCGGGATGGCTACACCTTC. Protein sequence: CASSQILRDGYTF. Based on the CDR3 plus reference TRBV14 and TRBJ1-2, the full variable domain is EAGVTQFPSHSVIEKGQTVTLRCDPISGHDNLYWYRRVMGKEIKFLLHFVKESKQDESGMPNNRFLAERTGGTYSTLKVQPAELEDSGVYFCASSQILRDGYTFGSGTRLTVV.

This clone was seen a handful of times. The chain employs TRBV6-1 and TRBJ1-5; D is unclear. The CDR3 has 14 amino acids. Trimming took off 4 bases at V and 3 bases at J, with 10 bases between the two ends. The germline gives CDR1 MNHNS, CDR2 SASEGT. The CDR3 coding sequence is TGTGCCAGCAGTGGCGACTCGATCAATCAGCCCCAGCATTTT. This sequence encodes CASSGDSINQPQHF.

This clone has just a few counts. This rearrangement joins TRBV29-1 to TRBJ1-3, with D uncertain. Trimming cost V 1 base and J 0 bases, with 10 bases left between them. The CDR3 spans 15 residues. Germline V CDR1 and CDR2: SQVTM, ANQGSEA. The CDR3 loop is CSVEGHRSSGNTIYF. CDR3 DNA sequence: TGCAGCGTTGAAGGCCACCGGAGCTCTGGAAACACCATATATTTT.

This clone was seen a handful of times. The rearrangement uses TRBV7-2 and TRBJ2-3, with 14 bases identical to TRBD2. V lost 5 bases and J lost 1; bases outside the gene matches: 8. Germline values: CDR1 SGHTA, CDR2 FQGNSA. The CDR3 sequence is 18 residues long. CDR3 in DNA: TGTGCCAGCAGCCTCGCATGGGGACTAGCGGGGGGCACAGATACGCAGTATTTT. Protein sequence: CASSLAWGLAGGTDTQYF.

The rearrangement links TRBV11-3 to TRBJ2-1, with D perhaps TRBD2 (5 bases). V was clipped by 2 bases and J by 1 base, with 9 bases between them. In germline, CDR1 is SGHNT, CDR2 YENEEA. There are 15 residues in the CDR3. Here the CDR3 DNA reads TGTGCCAGCAGCTTACCTAGCAGATCCTACAATGAGCAGTTCTTC. This encodes CASSLPSRSYNEQFF.

This clone has just a few counts. The CDR3: CASSSGPNRETQYF. CDR3 sequence (DNA): TGTGCCAGCAGCTCGGGCCCAAATCGGGAGACCCAGTACTTC. The genes are TRBV7-3 and TRBJ2-5; D gene ambiguous. Trimming cost V 4 bases and J 5 bases, with 14 bases left between them. Germline V lookup: CDR1 SGHTA, CDR2 FQGTGA. CDR3 length: 14 residues.

V gene TRBV5-6 combines with J gene TRBJ2-5; D ambiguous. The CDR3 totals 12 residues. The V end lost 0 bases, the J end lost 5 bases, and 5 bases lay between the germline ends. Germline-derived CDR1 and CDR2 are SGHDT and YYEEEE. The CDR3 nucleotides read TGTGCCAGCAGCTTGGATAGGGAGACCCAGTACTTC. Protein sequence: CASSLDRETQYF.

In this sample, this clone turned up a few times. V gene TRBV18 combines with J gene TRBJ1-1; 10 positions agree with TRBD1. Trimming at V came to 3 bases and at J to 2 bases, leaving 6 bases not matched to a gene. CDR3 size: 16 residues. Germline values: CDR1 KGHSH, CDR2 LQKENI. The CDR3 nucleotides read TGTGCCAGCTCACCCGGGACAGGGGAAGAAAACACTGAAGCTTTCTTT. This sequence encodes CASSPGTGEENTEAFF. The full variable domain, completed using reference TRBV18 and TRBJ1-1, is NAGVMQNPRHLVRRRGQEARLRCSPMKGHSHVYWYRQLPEEGLKFMVYLQKENIIDESGMPKERFSAEFPKEGPSILRIQQVVRGDSAAYFCASSPGTGEENTEAFFGQGTRLTVV.

V usage is TRBV7-2 and J usage is TRBJ2-2; 8 positions match TRBD2. The J segment lost 1 base and the V segment lost 0 bases, leaving 1 base of the junction unmatched. The CDR3 has 16 amino acids. The germline V gene encodes CDR1 SGHTA and CDR2 FQGNSA. CDR3: CASSLASGGNTGELFF. The CDR3, as DNA: TGTGCCAGCAGCTTAGCGAGCGGGGGGAACACCGGGGAGCTGTTTTTT.

V is TRBV10-3 and J is TRBJ2-5; unclear D gene. Germline CDR1 and CDR2: ENHRY and SYGVKD. The length of the CDR3 is 13 residues. The germline V and J ends were trimmed by 4 bases and 2 bases, with 8 bases remaining between them. CDR3 coding DNA: TGTGCCATCAGTGTTAGGCAACAAGAGACCCAGTACTTC. This sequence encodes CAISVRQQETQYF.

This chain uses TRBV6-6 with TRBJ1-5, with 7 bases lining up with TRBD1. The CDR3 spans 15 residues. V lost 5 bases and J lost 3; bases outside the gene matches: 7. Germline loops: CDR1 MNHNY, CDR2 SVGAGI (reference sequence). The CDR3 here is CASSPQGKANQPQHF. The CDR3 coding sequence is TGTGCCAGCAGTCCACAGGGGAAGGCCAATCAGCCCCAGCATTTT.

This clone was counted only a few times. The chain joins TRBV4-2 to TRBJ2-5; weak D call: TRBD2 (5 bases). Trimming pared 4 bases from V and 2 bases from J, leaving 14 bases between. Germline values: CDR1 LGHNA, CDR2 YNFKEQ. The CDR3 runs to 15 residues. CDR3 bases: TGTGCCAGCAGCCCTTACGAGGGTCGGCAAGAGACCCAGTACTTC. Protein product: CASSPYEGRQETQYF.

The J gene is TRBJ2-5, the V gene TRBV30, with 8 bases identical to TRBD2. This CDR3 contains 15 residues. CDR1 GTSNPN and CDR2 SVGIG come from the germline V gene (reference sequence). V shed 0 bases and J 5 bases; nucleotides not matched to a gene: 8. CDR3 sequence: CAWSVERGSRETQYF. The CDR3 nucleotides read TGTGCCTGGAGTGTTGAGCGGGGGAGTCGGGAGACCCAGTACTTC.

On this clone itself: Other DNA sequences in the sample encode the same CDR3. V and J are TRBV6-5 and TRBJ2-7; the D is unclear. Trimming left V 2 bases short and J 3 bases short, with 8 bases between. The V gene's germline CDR1 is MNHEY and CDR2 SVGAGI. There are 13 residues in the CDR3. The CDR3 DNA reads TGTGCCAGCAGTTACCGTGTAAACTACGAGCAGTACTTC. This encodes CASSYRVNYEQYF.

This chain connects TRBV12-5 to TRBJ2-5, with 7 nucleotides matching TRBD1. The junction had 5 bases not matched to a gene; V was cut back by 0 bases and J by 1 base. Germline-derived CDR1 and CDR2 are LGHNT and FRNRAP. The CDR3 consists of 16 residues. The CDR3 sequence is CASGLVLGGGQETQYF. CDR3 in DNA: TGTGCTAGTGGTTTGGTACTAGGGGGCGGCCAAGAGACCCAGTACTTC.

This clone was observed a handful of times. The V and J genes are TRBV6-1 and TRBJ1-1, with a weak D call TRBD1 (6 bases). The ends were cut back, 6 bases at V and 0 bases at J, with 11 bases in the middle. The CDR3 contains 14 residues. Germline V gene data show CDR1 as MNHNS and CDR2 as SASEGT. CDR3 nucleotide sequence: TGTGCCAGCAGGAGACAGGATTTGAACACTGAAGCTTTCTTT. This translates into CASRRQDLNTEAFF.

V is TRBV2 and J is TRBJ1-4; TRBD1 matches at 7 bases. This CDR3 comprises 13 residues. The germline V gene has CDR1 SNHLY and CDR2 FYNNEI. V lost 5 bases, J lost 8 bases, and 5 bases stayed unmatched. For the CDR3, the DNA is TGTGCCAGCAGTCAGGGGGAACTAGAAAAACTGTTTTTT. Translation gives CASSQGELEKLFF.

This clone was counted a few times. The genes are TRBV2 and TRBJ2-7, with D perhaps TRBD2 (5 bases). CDR1 is SNHLY, CDR2 FYNNEI, per germline. Trimming left V 7 bases short and J 6 bases short, with 13 bases between. The CDR3 length is 12 residues. In nucleotides, the CDR3 is TGTGCCAGCATGGAGGATTTGGGCGAGCAGTACTTC. Translation: CASMEDLGEQYF.

The rearrangement joins TRBV5-4 to TRBJ1-2, with 7 bases lining up with TRBD1. The CDR3 runs to 13 residues. V dropped 2 bases and J dropped 5; count of bases not matched to a gene: 3. In germline, CDR1 is SGHNT, CDR2 YYREEE (reference sequence). The CDR3: CASSLPGGYGYTF. As DNA, the CDR3 is TGTGCCAGCAGCTTACCAGGGGGATATGGCTACACCTTC.

The rearrangement links TRBV19 to TRBJ2-6; TRBD2 might be the D (6 bases). This CDR3 has 17 amino acids. From germline, CDR1 is LNHDA and CDR2 SQIVND (reference sequence). The ends were cut back, 5 bases at V and 3 bases at J, with 17 bases in the middle. The CDR3 DNA reads TGTGCCAGTAGTCCAACGGGACTGATCAATGGGGCCAACGTCCTGACTTTC. Its protein is CASSPTGLINGANVLTF.

The chain recombines TRBV9 with TRBJ2-5, with a tentative D call TRBD1 (7 bases). V lost 0 bases, J lost 2 bases, and 14 bases lay in between. This CDR3 region has 16 residues. CDR1 SGDLS and CDR2 YYNGEE come from the germline V gene. CDR3 in amino acids: CASSVAEGALQETQYF. The DNA for the CDR3 is TGTGCCAGCAGCGTAGCGGAGGGGGCGCTTCAAGAGACCCAGTACTTC. The variable domain in full, completed from reference TRBV9 and TRBJ2-5, reads DSGVTQTPKHLITATGQRVTLRCSPRSGDLSVYWYQQSLDQGLQFLIQYYNGEERAKGNILERFSAQQFPDLHSELNLSSLELGDSALYFCASSVAEGALQETQYFGPGTRLLVL.

This clone has just a few counts. V is TRBV7-3 and J is TRBJ2-1; TRBD2 agrees at 8 bases. From germline, CDR1 is SGHTA and CDR2 FQGTGA. J lost 0 bases, V lost 4 bases, and 8 bases had no gene match. CDR3 length: 17 residues. CDR3 protein: CASSSQAAGVSYNEQFF. In nucleotides, the CDR3 is TGTGCCAGCAGCTCTCAAGCAGCGGGGGTCTCCTACAATGAGCAGTTCTTC. Drawing the rest from reference TRBV7-3 and TRBJ2-1, the complete variable domain is GAGVSQTPSNKVTEKGKYVELRCDPISGHTALYWYRQSLGQGPEFLIYFQGTGAADDSGLPNDRFFAVRPEGSVSTLKIQRTERGDSAVYLCASSSQAAGVSYNEQFFGPGTRLTVL.

Comment on this clone: The same CDR3 arises from other DNA sequences in this sample as well. CDR3 sequence: CASSLGDRGNEQFF. DNA for the CDR3: TGCGCCAGCAGCTTGGGAGACAGGGGTAATGAGCAGTTCTTC. The chain uses TRBV5-1 and TRBJ2-1, with 8 nucleotides matching TRBD1. The CDR3 loop spans 14 amino acids. V dropped 0 bases and J dropped 7; count of bases not matched to a gene: 3. CDR1 is SGHRS and CDR2 is YFSETQ in the germline V gene.

This clone showed up just a few times. The CDR3 nucleotides are TGTGCCAGCAGCTTTTCTATGACGGGGGGCGGGGATACGCAGTATTTT. It is translated as CASSFSMTGGGDTQYF. The chain couples TRBV11-2 to TRBJ2-3; weak D call: TRBD2 (7 bases). V was shortened by 3 bases and J by 6 bases, with 19 bases between the two germline ends. This CDR3 has 16 amino acids. Germline lookup yields CDR1 SGHAT and CDR2 FQNNGV.

There are a few counts of this clone. The V call is TRBV6-5, the J call TRBJ2-7, with TRBD1 matching over 8 bases. Germline-derived CDR1 and CDR2 are MNHEY and SVGAGI. This CDR3 is built from 15 residues. The V gene end was trimmed by 6 bases and the J gene end by 5 bases; junction bases not matched to a gene: 12. The DNA of the CDR3 is TGTGCCAGCAGACCAGGACAGGGAGGTAGGGACGAGCAGTACTTC. It codes for CASRPGQGGRDEQYF.

This clone has a handful of counts. The chain recombines TRBV5-6 with TRBJ1-1; D uncertain. Germline lookup yields CDR1 SGHDT and CDR2 YYEEEE. V lost 3 bases and J lost 0, with 9 bases in between. The CDR3 is 14 amino acids. The CDR3 coding sequence is TGTGCCAGCAGCTGGGGAGGGATGAACACTGAAGCTTTCTTT. It specifies CASSWGGMNTEAFF.

The V gene is TRBV10-2, the J gene TRBJ2-7, with 11 bases aligning to TRBD2. The CDR3 loop spans 14 amino acids. In germline, CDR1 is WSHSY, CDR2 SAAADI. V gave up 8 bases and J gave up 3 bases; unmatched junction bases: 6. The CDR3 sequence: CASAGTSGLYEQYF. CDR3 nucleotides: TGCGCCAGCGCCGGGACTAGCGGACTCTACGAGCAGTACTTC.

The V call is TRBV6-4, the J call TRBJ2-1; D not certain. The CDR3 is 13 residues long. Trimming pared 4 bases from V and 12 bases from J, leaving 16 bases between. Germline loops: CDR1 MRHNA, CDR2 SNTAGT. The DNA for the CDR3 is TGTGCCAGCAGTGGCGGAGCTTACACAACGCAGTTCTTC. This sequence encodes CASSGGAYTTQFF.

The sample holds a few counts of this clone. This rearrangement joins TRBV30 to TRBJ2-7; D is perhaps TRBD2 (6 bases). The CDR3 is 11 amino acids. In germline, CDR1 is GTSNPN, CDR2 SVGIG (reference sequence). V was clipped by 5 bases and J by 3 bases, with 8 bases between them. The CDR3 reads CAWGTYYEQYF. In DNA, the CDR3 is TGTGCCTGGGGGACTTACTACGAGCAGTACTTC.

The chain couples TRBV9 to TRBJ1-3, with D tentatively TRBD1 (6 bases). Trimming took 5 bases from V and 1 from J, leaving 10 bases between them. In germline, CDR1 is SGDLS, CDR2 YYNGEE. CDR3 length equals 14 residues. The CDR3 DNA sequence: TGTGCCAGCAGGCCGACAGGTTCTGGAAACACCATATATTTT. Translated: CASRPTGSGNTIYF.

The J gene is TRBJ1-6, the V gene TRBV9; D remains ambiguous. Germline V lookup: CDR1 SGDLS, CDR2 YYNGEE. The CDR3 is 14 residues long. The V gene lost 3 bases and the J gene lost 9 bases, with 13 bases spanning the gap. CDR3 amino acids: CASSEDPLASPLHF. As DNA, the CDR3 is TGTGCCAGCAGCGAGGACCCATTAGCTTCACCCCTCCACTTT.

This chain links TRBV6-5 with TRBJ1-1; D is possibly TRBD1 (5 bases). This CDR3 is built from 13 residues. Germline V gene sequence: CDR1 MNHEY, CDR2 SVGAGI. The germline V and J ends were trimmed by 2 bases and 11 bases, with 15 bases remaining between them. CDR3 protein: CASSYPLGGPAFF. Written as DNA, the CDR3 is TGTGCCAGCAGTTACCCGCTCGGGGGTCCGGCTTTCTTT.